The 4 T cell receptor beta chains reported below all come from one sample, sequenced in a study of blood T cell repertoires in COVID-19. Sequencing used immunoSEQ multiplex PCR; TCRdb keeps in-frame clones, though not all of them. The repertoire consists of over 110,000 clones, with approximately 87% occurring once and the leading ten covering 3.5% to 5%. Sample: PBMCs or T cells enriched from blood (not recorded which). Every receptor here comes from a man aged 50 to 59 in a cohort exposed to, infected with or recovered from COVID-19 (not recorded which).

The genes are TRBV5-8 and TRBJ2-7; D possibly corresponds to TRBD2 (6 bases). Trimming took off 0 bases at V and 0 bases at J, with 16 bases between the two ends. This CDR3 spans 17 amino acids. Germline-derived CDR1 and CDR2 are SGHTS and YDEGEE. The CDR3 region is CASSLALGDWHSYEQYF. CDR3 DNA sequence: TGTGCCAGCAGCTTGGCTTTAGGGGACTGGCACTCCTACGAGCAGTACTTC.

The chain couples TRBV7-8 to TRBJ2-5, with D tentatively TRBD2 (6 bases). V gave up 7 bases and J gave up 5 bases, with 23 bases separating them. The CDR3 sequence is 16 residues long. In germline, CDR1 is SGHVS, CDR2 FQNEAQ. The CDR3 spells CASTRGWGTSRETQYF. The CDR3 DNA sequence: TGTGCCAGCACGAGAGGGTGGGGGACTTCTAGGGAGACCCAGTACTTC.

The chain joins TRBV5-6 to TRBJ1-1; tentatively, D is TRBD1 (5 bases). The CDR3 is 13 residues long. The V gene lost 4 bases and the J gene lost 5 bases, with 12 bases spanning the gap. Germline V gene data show CDR1 as SGHDT and CDR2 as YYEEEE. CDR3 residues: CASSPRVQTEAFF. CDR3 nucleotide sequence: TGTGCCAGCAGCCCCAGGGTGCAAACTGAAGCTTTCTTT. The full variable domain, rest sourced from reference TRBV5-6 and TRBJ1-1, is DAGVTQSPTHLIKTRGQQVTLRCSPKSGHDTVSWYQQALGQGPQFIFQYYEEEERQRGNFPDRFSGHQFPNYSSELNVNALLLGDSALYLCASSPRVQTEAFFGQGTRLTVV.

A note on this clone: The identical CDR3 is also encoded by other nucleotide sequences in the sample. V is TRBV18 and J is TRBJ1-2, with D perhaps matching TRBD1 (5 bases). CDR1 and CDR2 from the germline V gene are KGHSH and LQKENI. Between the trimmed V and J ends, which lost 6 bases and 2 bases, there was a span of 10 bases. This CDR3 is built from 13 residues. The CDR3 reads CASSPDSNYGYTF. For the CDR3, the DNA is TGTGCCAGCTCGCCCGACAGCAACTATGGCTACACCTTC.